A single sample is the source of the 20 T cell receptor beta chains below, sequenced in a study of Graves' ophthalmopathy and Graves' hyperthyroidism. The authors amplified TCR beta CDR3 regions from RNA transcripts. Second-round multiplex PCR followed a first-round RT-PCR using HTBI primers. MiXCR, applied by TCRdb to the multiplex PCR reads, yields one record per CDR3 protein. The sample records some 400,000 distinct CDR3 sequences, around 16% being singletons. The sequenced sample was peripheral blood. All receptors derive from a woman younger than 35 with Graves' ophthalmopathy.

In its sample, this clonotype was seen a few times. The chain combines TRBV18 with TRBJ1-5; 9 bases are shared with TRBD1. CDR1 is KGHSH, CDR2 LQKENI, per germline. CDR3 length: 16 residues. Losses at the gene ends were 2 bases for V and 6 bases for J; bases not matched to a gene: 8. CDR3 sequence (DNA): TGTGCCAGCTCACCAGGCGGACAGGGGAGGCCTCAGCCCCAGCATTTT. Translating gives CASSPGGQGRPQPQHF.

The rearrangement uses TRBV12-3 or TRBV12-4 and TRBJ1-1; unclear D gene. The length of the CDR3 is 14 residues. Trimming removed 7 bases from V and 5 bases from J, with 17 bases in between. The CDR3 spells CASTPSTAGTEAFF. In DNA, the CDR3 is TGTGCCAGCACCCCCTCAACTGCGGGAACTGAAGCTTTCTTT.

This clonotype was picked up a small number of times. The chain recombines TRBV30 with TRBJ2-2; TRBD1 matches at 8 bases. Germline CDR1 is GTSNPN and CDR2 is SVGIG (reference sequence). This CDR3 has 13 residues. The junction had 4 bases not matched to a gene; V was cut back by 6 bases and J by 4 bases. CDR3 in amino acids: CACLTGVTGELFF. The CDR3 DNA reads TGTGCCTGCCTGACAGGGGTCACCGGGGAGCTGTTTTTT.

This clonotype has a count of ten or more. CDR3: CSVDGSSGMTETQYF. CDR3 nucleotide sequence: TGCAGCGTTGATGGGTCTAGCGGGATGACGGAGACCCAGTACTTC. J is TRBJ2-5 and V is TRBV29-1; 9 bases fit TRBD2. The CDR3 is 15 amino acids. CDR1 is SQVTM, CDR2 ANQGSEA, per germline. Germline trimming cut 3 bases from V and 5 bases from J; bases unmatched to any gene: 10.

This chain joins TRBV6-1 and TRBJ2-5, with unresolved D. Per germline, CDR1 MNHNS and CDR2 SASEGT. V shed 2 bases and J shed 5 bases, with 9 bases lying between them. The CDR3 sequence is 13 residues long. Here the CDR3 reads CASSESRPETQYF. CDR3 sequence (DNA): TGTGCCAGCAGTGAATCGAGGCCGGAGACCCAGTACTTC.

This clonotype was detected only a few times. The chain uses TRBV10-3 and TRBJ2-7; D remains unclear. Germline V gene data show CDR1 as ENHRY and CDR2 as SYGVKD. CDR3 length: 14 amino acids. V lost 0 bases and J lost 4, with 10 bases in between. The CDR3 sequence is CAISESLRAYEQYF. The CDR3 DNA sequence: TGTGCCATCAGTGAGTCGTTGAGAGCGTACGAGCAGTACTTC.

The chain has TRBV20-1 and TRBJ2-7; tentative D call: TRBD2 (6 bases). The CDR3 contains 12 residues. Germline V CDR1 and CDR2: DFQATT, SNEGSKA (reference sequence). Deletions cut 2 bases from V and 7 bases from J, with 12 bases between. CDR3 bases: TGCAGTGCTAGAATTGGGGCGGGGGAGCAGTACTTC. Its protein product is CSARIGAGEQYF.

V is TRBV19 and J is TRBJ1-5; D possibly corresponds to TRBD1 (6 bases). The V and J ends lost 5 bases and 2 bases respectively, with 13 bases between them. CDR3 length: 15 amino acids. Germline V CDR1 and CDR2: LNHDA, SQIVND (reference sequence). The CDR3 DNA follows: TGTGCCAGTAGTCGCAACAGGGAAGGCAATCAGCCCCAGCATTTT. It yields the protein CASSRNREGNQPQHF.

This clonotype appeared many times. This chain joins TRBV7-8 and TRBJ2-5, with 14 positions matching TRBD2. Unmatched junction bases numbered 6, after V lost 5 bases and J lost 4 bases. The CDR3 is 16 amino acids. Germline V gene lookup returns CDR1 SGHVS and CDR2 FQNEAQ. Written as DNA, the CDR3 is TGTGCCAGCAGCCCGGGGACTAGCGGGAGTAGAGAGACCCAGTACTTC. This sequence encodes CASSPGTSGSRETQYF.

This clonotype was seen ten or more times. The rearrangement joins TRBV5-1 to TRBJ1-1, with D possibly being TRBD1 (6 bases). The CDR3 length is 14 residues. The V end lost 2 bases, the J end lost 6 bases, and 14 bases lay between the germline ends. Germline V gives CDR1 SGHRS, CDR2 YFSETQ. The DNA of the CDR3 is TGCGCCAGCAGCTTAGGAGGCAACAGGGCTGAAGCTTTCTTT. This codes for CASSLGGNRAEAFF.

In this sample, this clonotype turned up many times. This rearrangement joins TRBV5-1 to TRBJ2-6; D call uncertain. Per the germline V gene, CDR1 is SGHRS and CDR2 is YFSETQ. The CDR3 spans 14 residues. V was shortened by 0 bases and J by 2 bases, with 3 bases between the two germline ends. CDR3 in amino acids: CASSLEAGANVLTF. The CDR3 bases are TGCGCCAGCAGCTTGGAGGCTGGGGCCAACGTCCTGACTTTC.

Only a few counts were recorded for this clonotype. V usage is TRBV5-1 and J usage is TRBJ1-1, with TRBD1 matching 7 bases. In germline, CDR1 is SGHRS, CDR2 YFSETQ. The CDR3 length is 16 residues. The ends lost 1 base at V and 3 bases at J; junction bases unmatched: 9. This chain's CDR3 is CASSLMGTVSYTEAFF. The CDR3 nucleotides are TGCGCCAGCAGCTTGATGGGGACAGTGTCGTACACTGAAGCTTTCTTT.

Many counts were recorded for this clonotype. The rearrangement joins TRBV6-2 or TRBV6-3 to TRBJ1-1; D is ambiguous. Per germline, CDR1 MNHEY and CDR2 SVGEGT. The CDR3 is 13 amino acids. V gave up 6 bases and J gave up 6 bases, with 14 bases separating them. The CDR3 coding sequence is TGTGCCAGCAGACTAAGGGCGATGGCTGAAGCTTTCTTT. It yields the protein CASRLRAMAEAFF.

The chain is built from TRBV6-2 or TRBV6-3 and TRBJ2-2; D may be TRBD2 (5 bases). Germline CDR1 and CDR2: MNHEY and SVGEGT. V was trimmed by 6 bases and J by 0 bases, leaving 14 bases between them. The CDR3 sequence is 16 residues long. The CDR3 region has the DNA TGTGCCAGCAGACGCAGCGGTGCCACGAACACCGGGGAGCTGTTTTTT. Its protein product is CASRRSGATNTGELFF.

The table lists this clonotype with many counts. The V call is TRBV4-2, the J call TRBJ1-6; D ambiguous. The CDR3 contains 14 residues. Between the trimmed V and J ends, which lost 3 bases and 5 bases, there was a span of 8 bases. Germline values: CDR1 LGHNA, CDR2 YNFKEQ. CDR3 sequence: CASSHPENNSPLHF. The CDR3 coding sequence is TGTGCCAGCAGCCACCCCGAAAATAATTCACCCCTCCACTTT.

This clonotype was observed once. This chain connects TRBV7-9 to TRBJ2-5, with D possibly matching TRBD2 (6 bases). CDR3 length equals 15 residues. V lost 2 bases and J 4 bases, leaving 14 bases between the germline ends. Germline CDR1 and CDR2: SEHNR and FQNEAQ (reference sequence). The CDR3 bases are TGTGCCAGCAGCTTAAAAGGCGGGACGATAGAGACCCAGTACTTC. Protein: CASSLKGGTIETQYF.

This clonotype was seen many times. This rearrangement joins TRBV28 to TRBJ2-6, with 8 bases fitting TRBD1. CDR1 is MDHEN and CDR2 is SYDVKM in the germline V gene. V trimming: 6 bases; J trimming: 0 bases; junction bases outside the gene matches: 1. The CDR3 length is 15 residues. CDR3 in amino acids: CASSTGGSGANVLTF. The CDR3 DNA is TGTGCCAGCAGCACAGGGGGCTCTGGGGCCAACGTCCTGACTTTC.

The sample holds many counts of this clonotype. A read error may explain this, as a much larger clone is one base away. This chain links TRBV12-3 or TRBV12-4 with TRBJ2-7; no firm D call. The CDR3 loop spans 15 amino acids. The CDR3 DNA sequence: TGTGCCAGCGGTTTAGCCAGCCGTGGCTTAGCCGAGCAGTACTTC. This encodes CASGLASRGLAEQYF.

The sample holds many counts of this clonotype. V and J are TRBV6-5 and TRBJ2-1, with 9 positions matching TRBD2. Germline trimming cut 0 bases from V and 7 bases from J; bases unmatched to any gene: 10. Germline V gene lookup returns CDR1 MNHEY and CDR2 SVGAGI. This CDR3 has 17 residues. CDR3 loop: CASSYSIAGAFLNEQFF. As DNA, the CDR3 is TGTGCCAGCAGTTACTCGATAGCGGGAGCTTTTTTGAATGAGCAGTTCTTC.

As concerns this clonotype: No conserved phenylalanine or tryptophan is present at the end of the CDR3, so a read error is the likely explanation. The chain joins TRBV6-2 or TRBV6-3 to TRBJ2-7; 9 bases line up with TRBD2. This CDR3 contains 15 residues. The V gene's germline CDR1 is MNHEY and CDR2 SVGEGT. After removal of 6 bases from V and 3 bases from J, the junction contained 9 bases not matched to a gene. The CDR3 spells CASRAGASGIYEQYS. Here the CDR3 DNA reads TGTGCCAGCAGGGCGGGGGCTAGCGGGATCTACGAGCAGTACTCC.